The entry below gives a single T cell receptor beta chain sequence along with its context. As yet, its antigen is unknown. PCR was performed using 60 Vbeta and 13 Jbeta primers. Clones were sequenced by immunoSEQ multiplex PCR, and TCRdb holds only the in-frame ones, with some missing. The table lists under 300,000 clones, around 65% of them singletons. Trimming shortened V by 2 bases and J by 7 bases, and 14 bases separated the two germline ends. Germline CDR1 LNHDA, CDR2 SQIVND (reference sequence). The length of the CDR3 is 14 residues. The data originate from a study of cytomegalovirus exposure and HLA in healthy donors. Notes on the study in general: An analysis was carried out later, and it reportedly showed fewer N-insertions in an Asian-associated ancestry cluster than the approximately 670-donor mean.

V gene TRBV19 combines with J gene TRBJ1-1, with D possibly TRBD1 on 6 matching bases. The sequencing input was PBMCs. The origin of this receptor is a female donor in good health and CMV-seronegative. CDR3 region: CASSITGNRGEAFF. As DNA, the CDR3 is TGTGCCAGTAGTATAACAGGGAATCGCGGTGAAGCTTTCTTT.